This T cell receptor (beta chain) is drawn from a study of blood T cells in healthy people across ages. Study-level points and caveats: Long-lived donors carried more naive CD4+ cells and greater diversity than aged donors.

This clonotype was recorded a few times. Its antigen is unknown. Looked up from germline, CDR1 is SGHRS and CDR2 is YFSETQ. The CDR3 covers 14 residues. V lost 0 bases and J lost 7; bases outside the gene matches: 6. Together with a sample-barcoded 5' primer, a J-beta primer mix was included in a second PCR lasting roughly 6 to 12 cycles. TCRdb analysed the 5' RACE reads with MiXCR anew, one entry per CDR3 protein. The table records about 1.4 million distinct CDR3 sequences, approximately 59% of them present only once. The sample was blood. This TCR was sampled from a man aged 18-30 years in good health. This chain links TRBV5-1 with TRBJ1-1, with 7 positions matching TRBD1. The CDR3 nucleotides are TGCGCCAGCAGCTTGGGAGGAGGGGGCGGTGAAGCTTTCTTT. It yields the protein CASSLGGGGGEAFF.